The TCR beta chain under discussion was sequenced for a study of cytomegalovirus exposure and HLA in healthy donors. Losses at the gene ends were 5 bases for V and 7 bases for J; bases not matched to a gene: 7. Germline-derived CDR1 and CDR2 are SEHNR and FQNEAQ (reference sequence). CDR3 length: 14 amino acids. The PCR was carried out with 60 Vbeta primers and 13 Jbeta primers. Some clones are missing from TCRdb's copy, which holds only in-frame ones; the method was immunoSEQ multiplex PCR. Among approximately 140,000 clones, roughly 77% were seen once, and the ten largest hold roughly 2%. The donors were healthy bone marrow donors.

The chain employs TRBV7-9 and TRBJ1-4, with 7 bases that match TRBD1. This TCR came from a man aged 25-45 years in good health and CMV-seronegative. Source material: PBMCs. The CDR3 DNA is TGTGCCAGCAGCCAGACAGGGCGGGGTGAAAAACTGTTTTTT. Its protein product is CASSQTGRGEKLFF.